This is a list of T cell receptor beta chains from one sample in a study of cytomegalovirus exposure and HLA in healthy donors. This table comes from immunoSEQ multiplex PCR, and its TCRdb copy is limited to in-frame clones, with some not included. Of about 170,000 clones in the sample, 65% to 90% were seen once. The sequenced sample was PBMCs. The receptors were gathered from a male donor in good health and CMV-seronegative. Each CDR3 is given with its conserved first and last residue. The D gene is left open where the match is weak. Clone sizes are given selectively: once, few, many, or a class where the clone is expanded.

V gene	clone size	J gene	D gene	CDR3 protein
TRBV15	-	TRBJ2-2	-	CATQQGGNTGELFF
TRBV6-1	few	TRBJ1-4	-	CASSEKGERLFF
TRBV7-6	-	TRBJ1-1	-	CASSRIQGNTEAFF
TRBV25-1	-	TRBJ2-1	TRBD2	CASSVGGLAGGEQFF
TRBV7-8	-	TRBJ1-1	TRBD1	CASSGRQGVNTEAFF
TRBV4-1	-	TRBJ1-4	-	CASSQNIRVRREKLFF
TRBV5-5	-	TRBJ2-7	TRBD1	CASSLGDRDGGYEQYF
TRBV7-9	-	TRBJ2-2	-	CASSLRGLSLPGELFF
TRBV2	-	TRBJ2-5	-	CASSVHSRDWPYF
TRBV27	-	TRBJ1-2	TRBD1	CASSFDRGPAYGYTF
TRBV5-4	-	TRBJ2-3	TRBD2	CASSRNGGTTDTQYF
TRBV27	-	TRBJ1-1	-	CASSLSWRVDTEAFF
TRBV18	-	TRBJ2-3	-	CASSPRPYLGTDTQYF
TRBV4-3	once	TRBJ2-1	-	CASSQVTTMNEQFF
TRBV10-3	-	TRBJ1-2	-	CAISADSDYGYTF
TRBV6-5	-	TRBJ1-2	-	CASSYSLQLTNYGYTF
TRBV2	few	TRBJ1-2	TRBD1	CASSSPPMGTGVYGYTF
TRBV19	-	TRBJ1-6	-	CASSIGGSPLHF
TRBV27	few	TRBJ1-2	-	CASHPSGDYGYTF
TRBV14	-	TRBJ2-1	-	CASSRASSVNEQFF
TRBV5-5	few	TRBJ1-2	TRBD1	CASTYSGLPGGVSGYTF
TRBV6-5	-	TRBJ2-7	-	CASTGGLAPYEQYF
TRBV6-5	-	TRBJ1-4	-	CASSYSEGPEKLFF
TRBV19	-	TRBJ1-3	-	CASRIQGDGNTIYF
TRBV19	-	TRBJ1-1	-	CASSIQAGQNTEAFF
TRBV4-3	-	TRBJ2-3	-	CASSQGPGFGVTDTQYF
TRBV29-1	-	TRBJ2-7	TRBD1	CSVRFGQGSYEQYF
TRBV5-1	-	TRBJ2-2	-	CASSLKDRNTGELFF
TRBV5-4	-	TRBJ2-7	TRBD1	CASSLRTGAYEQYF
TRBV14	-	TRBJ2-3	TRBD2	CASSQLAGVTDTQYF
TRBV2	-	TRBJ1-4	-	CAHKGVATNEKLFF
TRBV15	-	TRBJ1-3	TRBD1	CATSRGLLPGQAHTIYF
TRBV18	few	TRBJ2-2	-	CASSPILNTGELFF
TRBV11-2	-	TRBJ1-6	-	CASSPGSNSPLHF
TRBV6-5	-	TRBJ1-2	-	CASSKTYGANYGYTF
TRBV5-6	few	TRBJ1-5	-	CASSLLGGGNQPQHF
TRBV6-1	-	TRBJ1-1	-	CATLRIHRVITEAFF
TRBV2	-	TRBJ1-5	TRBD1	CASSKGQGARSNQPQHF
TRBV5-1	-	TRBJ2-3	TRBD1	CASSLAGGDTQYF
TRBV13	-	TRBJ2-2	TRBD2	CASSLGLAGVSNTGELFF
TRBV7-2	-	TRBJ2-7	-	CASSQRDKPRTYEQYF
TRBV15	-	TRBJ1-6	-	CATSRDRRNSPLHF
TRBV12-5	-	TRBJ2-1	TRBD2	CASGGAGGDNEQFF
TRBV7-8	-	TRBJ1-5	-	CASSLLGWVSNQPQHF
TRBV9	-	TRBJ2-3	TRBD2	CASSPRLAGGGTDTQYF
TRBV11-2	-	TRBJ1-2	-	CASSETNYGYTF
TRBV5-5	-	TRBJ1-3	TRBD1	CASSSTGGLGNTIYF
TRBV18	-	TRBJ1-3	-	CASSREQAATSGNTIYF
TRBV19	-	TRBJ1-5	TRBD1	CASRADRDSNQPQHF
TRBV15	-	TRBJ1-5	-	CATSRSDRMGQPQHF
TRBV5-1	-	TRBJ1-2	-	CASSLGYSIFNYGYTF
TRBV29-1	-	TRBJ1-2	-	CSVEEQGAYTF